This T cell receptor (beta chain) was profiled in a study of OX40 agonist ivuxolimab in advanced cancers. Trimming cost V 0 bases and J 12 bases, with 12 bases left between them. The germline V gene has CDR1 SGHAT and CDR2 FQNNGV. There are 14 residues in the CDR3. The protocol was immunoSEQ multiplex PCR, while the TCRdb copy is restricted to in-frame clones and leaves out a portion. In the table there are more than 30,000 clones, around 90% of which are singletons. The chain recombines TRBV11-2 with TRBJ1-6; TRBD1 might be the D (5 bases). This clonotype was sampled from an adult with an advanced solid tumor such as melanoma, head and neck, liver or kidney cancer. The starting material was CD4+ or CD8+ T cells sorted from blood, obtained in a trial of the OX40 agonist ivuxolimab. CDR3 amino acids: CASSLDPGTRPLHF. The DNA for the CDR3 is TGTGCCAGCAGCTTAGATCCCGGGACGAGACCCCTCCACTTT.